This T cell receptor (beta chain) was obtained from a study of blood T cell repertoires in COVID-19. Study details: Some COVID-19 samples were acute and others convalescent; all came from the United States, Italy and Spain.

In the authors' methods: For nucleated cells, counts were estimated from reference gene primer amplification. Clones were sequenced by immunoSEQ multiplex PCR, and TCRdb holds only the in-frame ones, with some missing. V and J calls and clone size follow that table, whereas D and trimming were derived from the DNA. This table has nearly 110,000 clones, approximately 88% appearing once. Trimming left V 1 base short and J 2 bases short, with 5 bases between. The CDR3 contains 14 residues. In germline, CDR1 is LGHDT, CDR2 YNNKEL (reference sequence). The rearrangement joins TRBV3-1 (or the pseudogene TRBV3-2) to TRBJ1-4; D remains unclear. This TCR was recovered from a human donor in a cohort sampled during active COVID-19. The sample was peripheral blood. The DNA for the CDR3 is TGTGCCAGCAGCCAAGGACTTACTAATGAAAAACTGTTTTTT. It specifies CASSQGLTNEKLFF.